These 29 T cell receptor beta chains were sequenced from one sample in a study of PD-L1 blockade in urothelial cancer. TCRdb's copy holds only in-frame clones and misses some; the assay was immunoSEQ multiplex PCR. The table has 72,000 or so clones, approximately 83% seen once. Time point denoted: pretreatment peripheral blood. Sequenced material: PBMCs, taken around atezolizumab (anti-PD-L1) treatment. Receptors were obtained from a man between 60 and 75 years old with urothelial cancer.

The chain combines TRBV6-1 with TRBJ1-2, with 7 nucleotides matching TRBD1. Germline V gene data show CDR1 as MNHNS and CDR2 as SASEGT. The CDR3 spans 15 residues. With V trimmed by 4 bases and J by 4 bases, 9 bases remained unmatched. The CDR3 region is CASSVGGQAGYGYTF. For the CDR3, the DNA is TGTGCCAGCAGTGTCGGCGGACAGGCTGGCTATGGCTACACCTTC.

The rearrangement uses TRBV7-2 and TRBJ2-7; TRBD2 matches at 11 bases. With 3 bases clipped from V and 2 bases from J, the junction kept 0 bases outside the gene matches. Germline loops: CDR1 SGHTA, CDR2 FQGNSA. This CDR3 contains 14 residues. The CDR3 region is CASSFSGGAYEQYF. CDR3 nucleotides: TGTGCCAGCAGCTTTAGCGGGGGGGCCTACGAGCAGTACTTC.

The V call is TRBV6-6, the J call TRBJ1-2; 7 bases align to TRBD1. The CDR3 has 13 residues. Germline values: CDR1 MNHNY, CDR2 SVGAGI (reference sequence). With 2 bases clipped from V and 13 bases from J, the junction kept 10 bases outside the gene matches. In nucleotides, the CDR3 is TGTGCCAGCAGTTACCCTGAACTCGACAGGGCCACCTTC. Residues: CASSYPELDRATF.

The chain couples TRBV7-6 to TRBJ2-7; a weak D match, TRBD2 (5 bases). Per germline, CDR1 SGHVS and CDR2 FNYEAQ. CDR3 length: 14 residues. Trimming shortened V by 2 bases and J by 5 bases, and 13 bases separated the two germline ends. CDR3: CASSLPEENHEQYF. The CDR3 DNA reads TGTGCCAGCAGCTTACCGGAGGAGAACCACGAGCAGTACTTC. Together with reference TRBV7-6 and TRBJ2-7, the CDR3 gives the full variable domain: GAGVSQSPRYKVTKRGQDVALRCDPISGHVSLYWYRQALGQGPEFLTYFNYEAQQDKSGLPNDRFSAERPEGSISTLTIQRTEQRDSAMYRCASSLPEENHEQYFGPGTRLTVT.

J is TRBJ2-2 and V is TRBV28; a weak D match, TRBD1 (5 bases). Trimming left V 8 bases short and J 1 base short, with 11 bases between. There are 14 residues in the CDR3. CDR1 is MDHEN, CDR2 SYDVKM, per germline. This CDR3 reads CASQGGKNTGELFF. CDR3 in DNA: TGTGCCAGCCAGGGCGGTAAGAACACCGGGGAGCTGTTTTTT.

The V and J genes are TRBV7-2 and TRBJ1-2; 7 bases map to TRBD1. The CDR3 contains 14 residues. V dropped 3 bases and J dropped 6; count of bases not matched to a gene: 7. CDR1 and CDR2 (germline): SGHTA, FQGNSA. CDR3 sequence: CASSFVRGSHGYTF. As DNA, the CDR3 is TGTGCCAGCAGCTTCGTCAGGGGGTCTCATGGCTACACCTTC.

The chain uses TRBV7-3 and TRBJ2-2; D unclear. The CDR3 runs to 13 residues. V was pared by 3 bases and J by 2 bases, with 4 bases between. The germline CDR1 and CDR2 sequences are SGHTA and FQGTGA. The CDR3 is CASSFTNTGELFF. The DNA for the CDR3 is TGTGCCAGCAGCTTCACTAACACCGGGGAGCTGTTTTTT.

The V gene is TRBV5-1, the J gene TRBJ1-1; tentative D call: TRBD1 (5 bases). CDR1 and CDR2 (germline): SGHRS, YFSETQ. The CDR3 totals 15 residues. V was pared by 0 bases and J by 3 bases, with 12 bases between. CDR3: CASSLDGGRDTEAFF. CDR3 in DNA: TGCGCCAGCAGCTTGGACGGGGGGAGGGACACTGAAGCTTTCTTT. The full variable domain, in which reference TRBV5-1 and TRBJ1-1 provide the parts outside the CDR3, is KAGVTQTPRYLIKTRGQQVTLSCSPISGHRSVSWYQQTPGQGLQFLFEYFSETQRNKGNFPGRFSGRQFSNSRSEMNVSTLELGDSALYLCASSLDGGRDTEAFFGQGTRLTVV.

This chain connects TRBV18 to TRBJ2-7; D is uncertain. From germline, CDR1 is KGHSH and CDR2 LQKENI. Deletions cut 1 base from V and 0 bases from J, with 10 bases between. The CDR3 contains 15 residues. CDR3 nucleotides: TGTGCCAGCTCACCACAACCAGGAAGCTCCTACGAGCAGTACTTC. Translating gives CASSPQPGSSYEQYF.

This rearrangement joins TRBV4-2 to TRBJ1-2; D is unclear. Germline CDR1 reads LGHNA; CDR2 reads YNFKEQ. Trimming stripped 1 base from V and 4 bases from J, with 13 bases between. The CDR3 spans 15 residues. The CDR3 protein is CASSQVSRALYGYTF. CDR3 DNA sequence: TGTGCCAGCAGCCAAGTTTCCCGCGCACTCTATGGCTACACCTTC.

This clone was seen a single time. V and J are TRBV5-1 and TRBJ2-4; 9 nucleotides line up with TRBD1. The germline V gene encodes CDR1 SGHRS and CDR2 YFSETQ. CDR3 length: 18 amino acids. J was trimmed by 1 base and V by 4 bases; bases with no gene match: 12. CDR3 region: CASSPGQGNAGAKNIQYF. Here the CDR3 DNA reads TGCGCCAGCAGCCCCGGACAGGGGAATGCGGGGGCCAAAAACATTCAGTACTTC.

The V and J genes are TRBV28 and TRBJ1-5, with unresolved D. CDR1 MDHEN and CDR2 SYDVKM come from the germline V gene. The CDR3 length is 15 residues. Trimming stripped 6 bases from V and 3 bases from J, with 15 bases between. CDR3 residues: CASSAYGFSNQPQHF. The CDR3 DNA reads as TGTGCCAGCAGCGCCTACGGGTTTTCCAATCAGCCCCAGCATTTT.

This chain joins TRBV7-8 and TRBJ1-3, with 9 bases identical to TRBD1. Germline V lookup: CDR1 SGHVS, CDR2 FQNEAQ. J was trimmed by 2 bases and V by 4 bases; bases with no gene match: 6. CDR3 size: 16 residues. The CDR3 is CASSSYRGRAGNTIYF. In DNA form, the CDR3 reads TGTGCCAGCAGCTCGTACAGGGGGCGGGCTGGAAACACCATATATTTT. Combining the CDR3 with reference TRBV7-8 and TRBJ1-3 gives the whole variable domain GAGVSQSPRYKVAKRGQDVALRCDPISGHVSLFWYQQALGQGPEFLTYFQNEAQLDKSGLPSDRFFAERPEGSVSTLKIQRTQQEDSAVYLCASSSYRGRAGNTIYFGEGSWLTVV.

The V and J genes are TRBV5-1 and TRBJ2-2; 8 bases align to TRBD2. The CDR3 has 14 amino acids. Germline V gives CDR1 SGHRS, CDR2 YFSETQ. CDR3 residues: CATSGGRNTGELFF. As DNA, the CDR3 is TGCGCTACAAGCGGGGGCCGGAACACCGGGGAGCTGTTTTTT.

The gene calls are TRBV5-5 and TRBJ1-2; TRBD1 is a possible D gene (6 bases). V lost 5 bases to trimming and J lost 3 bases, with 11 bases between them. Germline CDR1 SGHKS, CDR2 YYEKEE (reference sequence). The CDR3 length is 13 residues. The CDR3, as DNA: TGTGCCAGCAGTAGAGGGGGGGACTATGGCTACACCTTC. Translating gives CASSRGGDYGYTF.

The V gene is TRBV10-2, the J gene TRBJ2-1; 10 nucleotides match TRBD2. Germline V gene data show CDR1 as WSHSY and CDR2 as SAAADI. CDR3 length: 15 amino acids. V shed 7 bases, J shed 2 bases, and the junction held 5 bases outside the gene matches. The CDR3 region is CASTGAGGPYNEQFF. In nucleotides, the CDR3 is TGCGCCAGCACCGGAGCGGGGGGGCCCTACAATGAGCAGTTCTTC.

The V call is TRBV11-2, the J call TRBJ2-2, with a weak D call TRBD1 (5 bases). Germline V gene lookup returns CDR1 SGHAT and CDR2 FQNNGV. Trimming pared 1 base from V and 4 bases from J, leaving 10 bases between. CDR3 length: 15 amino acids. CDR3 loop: CASSLVTGRTGELFF. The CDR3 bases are TGTGCCAGCAGCTTAGTTACAGGACGCACCGGGGAGCTGTTTTTT.

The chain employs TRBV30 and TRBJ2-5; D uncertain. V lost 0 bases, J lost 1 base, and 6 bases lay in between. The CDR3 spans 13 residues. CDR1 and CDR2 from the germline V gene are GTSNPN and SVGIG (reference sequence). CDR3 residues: CAWSVTAQETQYF. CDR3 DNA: TGTGCCTGGAGTGTAACAGCCCAAGAGACCCAGTACTTC.

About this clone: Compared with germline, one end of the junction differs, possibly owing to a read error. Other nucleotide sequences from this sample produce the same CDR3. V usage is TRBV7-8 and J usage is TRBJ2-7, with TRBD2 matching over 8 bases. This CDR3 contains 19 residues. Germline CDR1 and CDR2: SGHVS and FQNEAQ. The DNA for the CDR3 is TGTGCCAGCAGCGTAAACCGGGGGGGGACTAGGCTTTATGGCTACGAGCAGTACTTT. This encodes CASSVNRGGTRLYGYEQYF.

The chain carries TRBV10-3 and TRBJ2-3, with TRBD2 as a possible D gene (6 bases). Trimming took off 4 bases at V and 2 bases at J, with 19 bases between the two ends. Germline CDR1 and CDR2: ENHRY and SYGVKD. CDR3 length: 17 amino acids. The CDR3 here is CAISVSRGSLVTDTQYF. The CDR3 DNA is TGTGCCATCAGTGTATCCCGGGGGAGTCTAGTCACAGATACGCAGTATTTT.

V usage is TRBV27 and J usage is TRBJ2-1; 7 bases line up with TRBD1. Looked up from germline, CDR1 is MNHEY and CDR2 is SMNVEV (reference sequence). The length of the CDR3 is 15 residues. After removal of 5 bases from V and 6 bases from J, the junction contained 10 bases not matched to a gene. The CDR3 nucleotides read TGTGCCAGCAGTCTGTCCGGGACAGAGGGCAATGAGCAGTTCTTC. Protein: CASSLSGTEGNEQFF.

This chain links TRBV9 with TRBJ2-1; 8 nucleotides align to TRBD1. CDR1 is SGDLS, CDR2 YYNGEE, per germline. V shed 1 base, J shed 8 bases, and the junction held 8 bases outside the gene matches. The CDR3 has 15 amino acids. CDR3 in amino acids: CASSVLPGGMDEQFF. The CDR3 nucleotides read TGTGCCAGCAGCGTATTGCCAGGGGGCATGGATGAGCAGTTCTTC.

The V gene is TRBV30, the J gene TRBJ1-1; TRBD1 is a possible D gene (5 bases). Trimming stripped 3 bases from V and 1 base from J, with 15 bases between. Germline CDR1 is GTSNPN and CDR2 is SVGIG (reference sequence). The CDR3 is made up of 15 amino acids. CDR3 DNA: TGTGCCTGGAGGGGATTCCTCGACAGGAACACTGAAGCTTTCTTT. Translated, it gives CAWRGFLDRNTEAFF.

The CDR3 region is CAGRETANTGELFF. The CDR3 DNA reads as TGCGCCGGTCGAGAGACAGCGAACACCGGGGAGCTGTTTTTT. This chain joins TRBV4-1 and TRBJ2-2; possibly TRBD1 for D (5 bases). Trimming left V 11 bases short and J 0 bases short, with 13 bases between. CDR3 length: 14 residues. The germline CDR1 and CDR2 sequences are MGHRA and YSYEKL.

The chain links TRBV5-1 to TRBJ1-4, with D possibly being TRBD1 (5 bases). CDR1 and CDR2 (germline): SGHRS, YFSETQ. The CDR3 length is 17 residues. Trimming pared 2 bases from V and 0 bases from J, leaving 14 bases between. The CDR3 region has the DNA TGCGCCAGCAGCTTAAGGTCGGGCAGGGCAACTAATGAAAAACTGTTTTTT. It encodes CASSLRSGRATNEKLFF.

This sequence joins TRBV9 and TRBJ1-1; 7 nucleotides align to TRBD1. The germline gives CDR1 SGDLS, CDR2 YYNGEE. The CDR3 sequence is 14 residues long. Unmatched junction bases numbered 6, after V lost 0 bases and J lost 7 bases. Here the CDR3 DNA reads TGTGCCAGCAGCGTAGAGGAGGGGGCAAATGAAGCTTTCTTT. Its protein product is CASSVEEGANEAFF.

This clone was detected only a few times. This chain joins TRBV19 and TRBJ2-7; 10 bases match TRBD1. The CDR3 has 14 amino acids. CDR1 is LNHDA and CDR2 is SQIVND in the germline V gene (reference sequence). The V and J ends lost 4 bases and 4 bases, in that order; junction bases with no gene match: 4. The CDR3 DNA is TGTGCCAGTAGTACGCCGGGACAGGGGTACGAGCAGTACTTC. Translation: CASSTPGQGYEQYF.

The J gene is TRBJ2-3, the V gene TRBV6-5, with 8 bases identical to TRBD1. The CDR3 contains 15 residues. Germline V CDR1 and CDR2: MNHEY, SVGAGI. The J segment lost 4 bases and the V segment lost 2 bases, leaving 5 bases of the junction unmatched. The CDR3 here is CASSYRTGHSDTQYF. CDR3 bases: TGTGCCAGCAGTTACCGGACAGGGCATTCAGATACGCAGTATTTT.

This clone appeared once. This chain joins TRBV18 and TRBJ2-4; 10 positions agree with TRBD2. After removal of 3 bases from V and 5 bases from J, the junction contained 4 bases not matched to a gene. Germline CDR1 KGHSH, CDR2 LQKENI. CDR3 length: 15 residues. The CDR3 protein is CASSPLAGGENIQYF. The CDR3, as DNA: TGTGCCAGCTCACCTTTAGCGGGGGGCGAAAACATTCAGTACTTC.